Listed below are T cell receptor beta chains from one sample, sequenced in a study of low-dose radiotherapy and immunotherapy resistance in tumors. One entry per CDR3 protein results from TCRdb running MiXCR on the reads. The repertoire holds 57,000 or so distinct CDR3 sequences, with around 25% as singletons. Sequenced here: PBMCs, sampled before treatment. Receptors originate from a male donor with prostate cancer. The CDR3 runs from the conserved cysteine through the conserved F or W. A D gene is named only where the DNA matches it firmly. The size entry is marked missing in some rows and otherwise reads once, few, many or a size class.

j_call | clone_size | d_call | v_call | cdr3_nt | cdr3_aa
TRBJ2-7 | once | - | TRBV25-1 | TGTGCCAGCAGTGAAACAGGTAGGGAGCAGTACTTC | CASSETGREQYF
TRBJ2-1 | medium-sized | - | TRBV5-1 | TGCGCCAGCAGCTTGGCTGGCCCGGGGAATGAGCAGTTCTTC | CASSLAGPGNEQFF
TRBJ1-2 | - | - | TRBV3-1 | TGTGCCAGCAGCCAGGTGCTGGACGGGAAAGGCTACACCTTC | CASSQVLDGKGYTF
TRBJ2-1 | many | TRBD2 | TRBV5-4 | TGTGCCAGCAGCTTGTCCGGGCTAGCGGTACCCAATGAGCAGTTCTTC | CASSLSGLAVPNEQFF
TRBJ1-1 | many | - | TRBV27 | TGTGCCAGCAGTCTCCCCGGGGCCCCGGGAGCTTTCTTT | CASSLPGAPGAFF
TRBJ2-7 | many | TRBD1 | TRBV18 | TGTGCCAGCTCACACAACCGGGACAGGGCGTCCTACGAGCAGTACTTC | CASSHNRDRASYEQYF
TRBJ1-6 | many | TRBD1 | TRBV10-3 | TGTGCCATCAGCCAGGGGGCTGATAATTCACCCCTCCACTTT | CAISQGADNSPLHF
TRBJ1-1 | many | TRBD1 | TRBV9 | TGTGCCAGCAGCGTAGGGGGGTGGACAGGGGCTGAAGCTTTCTTT | CASSVGGWTGAEAFF
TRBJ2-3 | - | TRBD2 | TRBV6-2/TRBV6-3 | TGTGCCACCACCGGGACTAGTAAACCCGATACGCAGTATTTT | CATTGTSKPDTQYF
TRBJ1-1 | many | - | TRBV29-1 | TGCAGCGTTGAGTCCACTGAAGCTTTCTTT | CSVESTEAFF
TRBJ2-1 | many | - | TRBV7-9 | TGTGCCAGCAGCTTAGGTGATAATGAGCAGTTCTTC | CASSLGDNEQFF